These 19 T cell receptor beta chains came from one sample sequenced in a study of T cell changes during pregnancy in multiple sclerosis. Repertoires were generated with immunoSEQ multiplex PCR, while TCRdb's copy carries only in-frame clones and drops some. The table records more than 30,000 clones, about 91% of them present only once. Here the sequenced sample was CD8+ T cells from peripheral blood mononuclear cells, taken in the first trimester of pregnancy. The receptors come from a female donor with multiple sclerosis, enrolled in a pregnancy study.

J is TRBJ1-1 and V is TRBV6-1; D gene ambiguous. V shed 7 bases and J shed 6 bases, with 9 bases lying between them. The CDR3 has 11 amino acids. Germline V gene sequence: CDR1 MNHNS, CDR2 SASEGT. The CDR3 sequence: CASKEVAEAFF. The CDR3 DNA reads TGTGCCAGCAAGGAGGTAGCTGAAGCTTTCTTT.

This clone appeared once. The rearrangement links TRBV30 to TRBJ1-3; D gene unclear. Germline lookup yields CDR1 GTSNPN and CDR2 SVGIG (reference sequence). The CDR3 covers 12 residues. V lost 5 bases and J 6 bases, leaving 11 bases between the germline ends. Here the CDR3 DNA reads TGTGCCTGGTCTAATCTTCAAAACACCATATATTTT. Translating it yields CAWSNLQNTIYF.

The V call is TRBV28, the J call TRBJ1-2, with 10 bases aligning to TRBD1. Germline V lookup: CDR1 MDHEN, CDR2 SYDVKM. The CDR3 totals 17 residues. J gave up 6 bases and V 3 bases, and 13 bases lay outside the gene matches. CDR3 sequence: CASSFPTSTGGAHGYTF. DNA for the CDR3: TGTGCCAGCAGTTTCCCTACGTCGACAGGGGGCGCGCATGGCTACACCTTC.

The CDR3: CASSFTQGASTDTQYF. The CDR3 DNA is TGTGCCAGCAGCTTCACCCAGGGGGCGAGCACAGATACGCAGTATTTT. The chain has TRBV7-8 and TRBJ2-3; 8 nucleotides line up with TRBD1. The CDR3 is 16 residues long. The J segment lost 0 bases and the V segment lost 3 bases, leaving 5 bases of the junction unmatched. From germline, CDR1 is SGHVS and CDR2 FQNEAQ. The complete variable domain, with remaining parts taken from reference TRBV7-8 and TRBJ2-3, reads GAGVSQSPRYKVAKRGQDVALRCDPISGHVSLFWYQQALGQGPEFLTYFQNEAQLDKSGLPSDRFFAERPEGSVSTLKIQRTQQEDSAVYLCASSFTQGASTDTQYFGPGTRLTVL.

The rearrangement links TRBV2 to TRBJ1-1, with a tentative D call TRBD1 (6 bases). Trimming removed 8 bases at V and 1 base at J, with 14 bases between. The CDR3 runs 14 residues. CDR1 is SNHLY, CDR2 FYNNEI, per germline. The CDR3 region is CASSTAGANTEAFF. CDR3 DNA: TGTGCCAGCTCAACCGCAGGGGCGAACACTGAAGCTTTCTTT.

The DNA for the CDR3 is TGCGCCAGCAGCCAAGAAACTAGCGGGGGGGCCGGTCTGTACGAGCAGTACTTC. Protein sequence: CASSQETSGGAGLYEQYF. This rearrangement joins TRBV4-3 to TRBJ2-7, with 13 nucleotides matching TRBD2. The CDR3 consists of 18 residues. Trimming took 0 bases from V and 4 from J; bases not matched to a gene: 9. From germline, CDR1 is LGHNA and CDR2 YSLEER.

The chain's CDR3 is CASSVGQGGIYEQYF. The CDR3 DNA reads as TGTGCCAGCAGCGTAGGTCAGGGCGGGATCTACGAGCAGTACTTC. This chain uses TRBV9 with TRBJ2-7; a possible D gene is TRBD2 (6 bases). Looked up from germline, CDR1 is SGDLS and CDR2 is YYNGEE. The CDR3 spans 15 residues. Trimming left V 0 bases short and J 3 bases short, with 13 bases between. The whole variable domain, filled in from reference TRBV9 and TRBJ2-7, reads DSGVTQTPKHLITATGQRVTLRCSPRSGDLSVYWYQQSLDQGLQFLIQYYNGEERAKGNILERFSAQQFPDLHSELNLSSLELGDSALYFCASSVGQGGIYEQYFGPGTRLTVT.

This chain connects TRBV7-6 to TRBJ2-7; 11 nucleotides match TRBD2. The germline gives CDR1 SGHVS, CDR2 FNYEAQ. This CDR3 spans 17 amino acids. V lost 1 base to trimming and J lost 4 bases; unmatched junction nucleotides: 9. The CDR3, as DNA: TGTGCCAGCAGCTTAGTACCGCCTAGCGGGGGGAGGTACGAGCAGTACTTC. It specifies CASSLVPPSGGRYEQYF.

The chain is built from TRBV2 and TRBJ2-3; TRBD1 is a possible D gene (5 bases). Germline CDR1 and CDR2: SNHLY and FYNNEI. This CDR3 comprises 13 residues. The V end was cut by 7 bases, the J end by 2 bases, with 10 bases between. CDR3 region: CASIDRNTDTQYF. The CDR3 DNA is TGTGCCAGCATTGACAGAAACACAGATACGCAGTATTTT.

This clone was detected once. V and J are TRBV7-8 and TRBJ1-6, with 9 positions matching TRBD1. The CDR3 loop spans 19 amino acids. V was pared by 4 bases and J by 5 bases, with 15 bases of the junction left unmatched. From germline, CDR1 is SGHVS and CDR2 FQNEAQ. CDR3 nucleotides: TGTGCCAGCAGCTGGCCGGGACAGGGATCATTACTGAATAATTCACCCCTCCACTTT. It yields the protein CASSWPGQGSLLNNSPLHF.

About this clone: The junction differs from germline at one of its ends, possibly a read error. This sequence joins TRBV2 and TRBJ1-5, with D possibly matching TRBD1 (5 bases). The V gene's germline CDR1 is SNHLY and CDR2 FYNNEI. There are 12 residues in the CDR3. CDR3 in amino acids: CASSERWGLFYF. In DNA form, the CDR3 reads TGTGCCAGCAGTGAAAGATGGGGCCTTTTCTATTTT.

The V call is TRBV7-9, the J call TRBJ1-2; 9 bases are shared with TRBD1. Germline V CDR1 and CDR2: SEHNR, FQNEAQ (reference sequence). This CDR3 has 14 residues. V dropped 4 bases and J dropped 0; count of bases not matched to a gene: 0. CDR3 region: CASSWDRANYGYTF. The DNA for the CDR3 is TGTGCCAGCAGCTGGGACAGGGCTAACTATGGCTACACCTTC.

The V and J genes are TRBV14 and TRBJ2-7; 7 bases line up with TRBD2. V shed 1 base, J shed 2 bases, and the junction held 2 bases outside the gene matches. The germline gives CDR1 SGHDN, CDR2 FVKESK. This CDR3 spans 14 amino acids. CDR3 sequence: CASSQAGGTYEQYF. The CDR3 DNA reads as TGTGCCAGCAGCCAAGCCGGGGGGACCTACGAGCAGTACTTC.

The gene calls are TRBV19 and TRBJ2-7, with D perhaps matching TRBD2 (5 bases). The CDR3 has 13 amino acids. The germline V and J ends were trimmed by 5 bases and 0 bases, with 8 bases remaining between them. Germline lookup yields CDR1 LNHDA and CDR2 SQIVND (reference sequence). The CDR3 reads CASSPDSSYEQYF. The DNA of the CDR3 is TGTGCCAGTAGTCCGGACTCCTCCTACGAGCAGTACTTC. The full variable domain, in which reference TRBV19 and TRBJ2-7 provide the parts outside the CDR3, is DGGITQSPKYLFRKEGQNVTLSCEQNLNHDAMYWYRQDPGQGLRLIYYSQIVNDFQKGDIAEGYSVSREKKESFPLTVTSAQKNPTAFYLCASSPDSSYEQYFGPGTRLTVT.

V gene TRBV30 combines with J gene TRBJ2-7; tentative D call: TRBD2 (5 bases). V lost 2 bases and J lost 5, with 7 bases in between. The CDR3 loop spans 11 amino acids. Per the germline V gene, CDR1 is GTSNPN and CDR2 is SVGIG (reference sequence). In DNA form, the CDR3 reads TGTGCCTGGAGTAGTAGCGACGAGCAGTACTTC. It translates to CAWSSSDEQYF.

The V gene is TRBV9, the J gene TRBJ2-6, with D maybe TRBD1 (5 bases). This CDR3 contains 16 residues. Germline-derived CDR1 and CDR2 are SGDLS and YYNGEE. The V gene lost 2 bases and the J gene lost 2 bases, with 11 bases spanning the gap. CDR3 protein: CASSVTSDTGANVLTF. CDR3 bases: TGTGCCAGCAGCGTCACCTCGGACACTGGGGCCAACGTCCTGACTTTC. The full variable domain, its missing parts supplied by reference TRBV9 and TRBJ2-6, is DSGVTQTPKHLITATGQRVTLRCSPRSGDLSVYWYQQSLDQGLQFLIQYYNGEERAKGNILERFSAQQFPDLHSELNLSSLELGDSALYFCASSVTSDTGANVLTFGAGSRLTVL.

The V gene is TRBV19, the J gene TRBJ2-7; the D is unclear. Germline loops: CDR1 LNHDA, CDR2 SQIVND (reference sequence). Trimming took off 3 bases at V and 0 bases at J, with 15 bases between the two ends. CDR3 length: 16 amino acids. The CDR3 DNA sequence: TGTGCCAGTAGTATTTCGTCCCGTGACTTCTCCTACGAGCAGTACTTC. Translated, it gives CASSISSRDFSYEQYF.

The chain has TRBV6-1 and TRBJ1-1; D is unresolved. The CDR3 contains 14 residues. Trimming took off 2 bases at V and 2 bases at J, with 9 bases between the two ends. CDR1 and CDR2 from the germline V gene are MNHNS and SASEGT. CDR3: CASSEWLKNTEAFF. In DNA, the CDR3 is TGTGCCAGCAGTGAATGGCTCAAAAACACTGAAGCTTTCTTT.

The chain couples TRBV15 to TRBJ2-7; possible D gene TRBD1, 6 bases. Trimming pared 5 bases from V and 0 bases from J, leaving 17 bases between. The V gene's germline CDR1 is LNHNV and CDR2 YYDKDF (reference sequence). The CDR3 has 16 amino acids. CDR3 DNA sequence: TGTGCCACCAGCGGATACAGGGTTTCGGGCTCCTACGAGCAGTACTTC. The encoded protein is CATSGYRVSGSYEQYF. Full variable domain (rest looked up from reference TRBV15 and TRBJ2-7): DAMVIQNPRYQVTQFGKPVTLSCSQTLNHNVMYWYQQKSSQAPKLLFHYYDKDFNNEADTPDNFQSRRPNTSFCFLDIRSPGLGDTAMYLCATSGYRVSGSYEQYFGPGTRLTVT.